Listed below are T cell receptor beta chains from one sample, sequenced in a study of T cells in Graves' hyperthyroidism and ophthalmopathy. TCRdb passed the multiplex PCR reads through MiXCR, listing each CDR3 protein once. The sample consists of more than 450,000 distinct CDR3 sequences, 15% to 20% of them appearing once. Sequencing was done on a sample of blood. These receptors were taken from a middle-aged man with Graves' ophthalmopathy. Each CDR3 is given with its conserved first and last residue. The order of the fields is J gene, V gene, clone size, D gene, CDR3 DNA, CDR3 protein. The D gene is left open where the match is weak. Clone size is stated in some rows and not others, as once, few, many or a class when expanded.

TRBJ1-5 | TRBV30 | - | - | TGTGCCTGGGGTGTAAACCGGGGAGCCAATCAGCCCCAGCATTTT | CAWGVNRGANQPQHF
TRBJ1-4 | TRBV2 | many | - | TGTGCCAGCATCCCCGCGGGCCGAGCAACTAATGAAAAACTGTTTTTT | CASIPAGRATNEKLFF
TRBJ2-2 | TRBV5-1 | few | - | TGCGCCAGCAGCTTGGAAGTCGGAGGCCCCCGGGGCACCGGGGAGCTGTTTTTT | CASSLEVGGPRGTGELFF
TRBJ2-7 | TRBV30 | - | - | TGTGCCTGGAACACGATCCTAGGGTCCCCCTACGAGCAGTACTTC | CAWNTILGSPYEQYF
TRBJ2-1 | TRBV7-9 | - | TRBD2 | TGTGCCAGCAGCTTCCCGACTAGCGGGTTCTCCTACAATGAGCAGTTCTTC | CASSFPTSGFSYNEQFF
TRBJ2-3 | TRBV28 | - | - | TGTGCCAGCAGGGGCGGGTCCCCGGATACGCAGTATTTT | CASRGGSPDTQYF
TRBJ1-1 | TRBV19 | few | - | TGTGCCAGTAGTGGGGGGACTGCTCGGTACACTGAAGCTTTCTTT | CASSGGTARYTEAFF
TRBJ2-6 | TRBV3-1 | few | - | TGTGCCAGCAGCCAATCGATCGGGCTTACTGGGGCCAACGTCCTGACTTTC | CASSQSIGLTGANVLTF
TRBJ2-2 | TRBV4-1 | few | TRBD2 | TGCGCCAGCAGCCTCAACGTCGGGAGGGCGACCGGGGAGCTGTTTTTT | CASSLNVGRATGELFF
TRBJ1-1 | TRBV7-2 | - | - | TGTACCAGCAGCTCATCTCCGGGGACTGAAGCTTTCTTT | CTSSSSPGTEAFF
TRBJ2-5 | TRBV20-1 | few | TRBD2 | TGCAGTGCTAGAGGAGCTAGCGGGAGGGCCGGGGAGACCCAGTACTTC | CSARGASGRAGETQYF
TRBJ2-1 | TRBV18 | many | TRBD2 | TGTGCCAGCTCACCAACGGGACTAGCGGGGGCAGGTGAGCAGTTCTTC | CASSPTGLAGAGEQFF
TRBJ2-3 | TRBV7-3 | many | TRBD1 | TGTGCCAGCAGCTCGGACAGGGGTTCAGATACGCAGTATTTT | CASSSDRGSDTQYF
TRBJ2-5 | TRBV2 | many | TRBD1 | TGTGCCAGCAGTTCGACAGGGGTGGAAGAGACCCAGTACTTC | CASSSTGVEETQYF
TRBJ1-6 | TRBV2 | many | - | TGTGCCAGCAGTGAGGGTCAGGTTGTTGGACCCCTCCACTTT | CASSEGQVVGPLHF
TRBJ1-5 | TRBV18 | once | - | TGTGCCAGCTCACCACGGGGCCTAAGGGGGGGAGGCAATCAGCCCCAGCATTTT | CASSPRGLRGGGNQPQHF
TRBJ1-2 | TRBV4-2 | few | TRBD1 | TGTGCCAGCAGCCAAGAGACGGACAGGGGTCATGGCTACACCTTC | CASSQETDRGHGYTF
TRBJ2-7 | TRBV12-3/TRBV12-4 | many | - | TGTGCCAGCAGTTTAGGCAAAACCTACGAGCAGTACTTC | CASSLGKTYEQYF
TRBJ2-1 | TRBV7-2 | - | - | TGTGCCAGCAGCTTGGAGAGGACCGAGCAGTTCTTC | CASSLERTEQFF
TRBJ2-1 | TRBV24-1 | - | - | TGTGCCACCAGTTTAGGACGCTACAATGAGCAGTTCTTC | CATSLGRYNEQFF
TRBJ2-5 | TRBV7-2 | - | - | TGTGCCAGCAGCCGAGTCCAGGGACAAGAGACCCAGTACTTC | CASSRVQGQETQYF
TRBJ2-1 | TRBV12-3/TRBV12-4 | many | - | TGTGCCAGCAGTTTCGTCGGGGTACGAGCTGAGCAGTTCTTC | CASSFVGVRAEQFF